The 32 T cell receptor beta chains below all came from one sample that was sequenced in a study of blood T cell repertoires in COVID-19. Method: immunoSEQ multiplex PCR; TCRdb's copy keeps in-frame clones and lacks some. The sample holds about 170,000 clones, approximately 84% seen once. Material for sequencing was peripheral blood. The source of these receptors is a man aged 35 to 55 who had recovered from COVID-19.

This clone occurred a few times. This chain joins TRBV6-5 and TRBJ1-1; tentatively, D is TRBD1 (5 bases). The CDR3 has 15 amino acids. Trimming stripped 0 bases from V and 6 bases from J, with 14 bases between. Germline loops: CDR1 MNHEY, CDR2 SVGAGI. Here the CDR3 reads CASSYSGRVLAEAFF. In DNA, the CDR3 is TGTGCCAGCAGTTACTCGGGCAGGGTATTAGCTGAAGCTTTCTTT.

The rearrangement joins TRBV19 to TRBJ2-2; D ambiguous. V was cut by 3 bases and J by 4 bases, with 9 bases left in between. The CDR3 covers 14 residues. CDR1 and CDR2 from the germline V gene are LNHDA and SQIVND (reference sequence). The CDR3 loop reads CASSIGAGTGELFF. The DNA of the CDR3 is TGTGCCAGTAGTATCGGTGCTGGCACCGGGGAGCTGTTTTTT.

The chain uses TRBV5-8 and TRBJ2-6, with D possibly being TRBD1 (6 bases). V was clipped by 3 bases and J by 1 base, with 11 bases between them. The CDR3 spans 16 residues. Germline CDR1 SGHTS, CDR2 YDEGEE. CDR3 coding DNA: TGTGCCAGCAGCTGGGGGCTCGAATCTGGGGCCAACGTCCTGACTTTC. It specifies CASSWGLESGANVLTF.

The rearrangement uses TRBV28 and TRBJ2-2; 8 nucleotides agree with TRBD1. The CDR3 length is 14 residues. V shed 6 bases, J shed 5 bases, and the junction held 5 bases outside the gene matches. Germline V gene lookup returns CDR1 MDHEN and CDR2 SYDVKM. CDR3 amino acids: CASSIQGATGELFF. CDR3 nucleotide sequence: TGTGCCAGCAGCATCCAGGGGGCAACCGGGGAGCTGTTTTTT.

The chain combines TRBV18 with TRBJ1-5; D is ambiguous. V dropped 3 bases and J dropped 3 bases, with 9 bases sitting between them. Germline CDR1 and CDR2: KGHSH and LQKENI. The CDR3 runs to 14 residues. The DNA for the CDR3 is TGTGCCAGCTCACCCGGTGGAGTCAATCAGCCCCAGCATTTT. It yields the protein CASSPGGVNQPQHF.

The chain joins TRBV6-5 to TRBJ1-5; D is undetermined. V lost 0 bases, J lost 3 bases, and 9 bases lay in between. The CDR3 is 15 amino acids. Germline CDR1 and CDR2: MNHEY and SVGAGI. The CDR3 coding sequence is TGTGCCAGCAGTTACTCGAAGTCCTACAATCAGCCCCAGCATTTT. This translates into CASSYSKSYNQPQHF.

V and J are TRBV4-3 and TRBJ2-7, with D tentatively TRBD1 (5 bases). The V and J ends lost 1 base and 2 bases respectively, with 12 bases between them. Germline CDR1 LGHNA, CDR2 YSLEER. CDR3 length: 15 residues. CDR3 sequence (DNA): TGCGCCAGCAGCCAAGGAACAGGCCCAGCCTACGAGCAGTACTTC. The encoded protein is CASSQGTGPAYEQYF.

The chain has TRBV9 and TRBJ2-1; 11 bases fit TRBD2. The CDR3 totals 16 residues. The germline V gene has CDR1 SGDLS and CDR2 YYNGEE. The V segment lost 3 bases and the J segment 7 bases; nucleotides outside the gene matches: 9. CDR3 protein: CASSERLAGGGNEQFF. CDR3 sequence (DNA): TGTGCCAGCAGCGAGAGGCTAGCGGGAGGAGGGAATGAGCAGTTCTTC. The full variable domain, in which reference TRBV9 and TRBJ2-1 provide the parts outside the CDR3, is DSGVTQTPKHLITATGQRVTLRCSPRSGDLSVYWYQQSLDQGLQFLIQYYNGEERAKGNILERFSAQQFPDLHSELNLSSLELGDSALYFCASSERLAGGGNEQFFGPGTRLTVL.

The chain employs TRBV4-3 and TRBJ2-3; weak D call: TRBD2 (5 bases). V lost 0 bases, J lost 2 bases, and 12 bases lay in between. The CDR3 is made up of 16 amino acids. Per germline, CDR1 LGHNA and CDR2 YSLEER. The chain's CDR3 is CASSQDGGPHTDTQYF. The CDR3 DNA reads TGCGCCAGCAGCCAAGATGGCGGGCCGCACACAGATACGCAGTATTTT.

The chain is built from TRBV28 and TRBJ1-1; D call uncertain. This CDR3 is 13 amino acids long. V gave up 3 bases and J gave up 1 base, with 6 bases separating them. The germline V gene has CDR1 MDHEN and CDR2 SYDVKM. CDR3 in DNA: TGTGCCAGCAGTTTCGGTGAGAACACTGAAGCTTTCTTT. Its protein product is CASSFGENTEAFF.

The V call is TRBV4-1, the J call TRBJ1-1; D may be TRBD1 (6 bases). CDR3 length equals 16 residues. Germline CDR1 is MGHRA and CDR2 is YSYEKL. V lost 5 bases and J 3 bases, leaving 19 bases between the germline ends. Here the CDR3 DNA reads TGCGCCAGCAGCTCACAGGGAACCTCGGCGGACACTGAAGCTTTCTTT. Its translation: CASSSQGTSADTEAFF.

J is TRBJ1-3 and V is TRBV21-1. TRBV21-1 is designated a pseudogene. The CDR3 has 18 residues. The CDR3 spells CASSKEGSGRLIGNTIYF. Here the CDR3 DNA reads TGTGCCAGCAGCAAAGAGGGGTCGGGGAGGTTAATTGGAAACACCATATATTTT.

CDR3 sequence reads: CASSFAGTATGAFF. CDR3 DNA: TGTGCCAGCAGCTTCGCCGGGACAGCCACAGGAGCTTTCTTT. The chain is built from TRBV7-8 and TRBJ1-1; 7 bases align to TRBD1. From germline, CDR1 is SGHVS and CDR2 FQNEAQ. V lost 3 bases to trimming and J lost 10 bases; unmatched junction nucleotides: 11. This CDR3 has 14 residues.

This clone was counted once. The sample carries other DNA sequences with the same CDR3. The genes are TRBV4-2 and TRBJ2-1; D gene unclear. This CDR3 is built from 14 residues. Germline V gene data show CDR1 as LGHNA and CDR2 as YNFKEQ. Trimming left V 4 bases short and J 5 bases short, with 12 bases between. The CDR3 bases are TGTGCCAGCAGCCCCCTGGCCCACGACAATGAGCAGTTCTTC. It specifies CASSPLAHDNEQFF.

The rearrangement links TRBV7-9 to TRBJ2-2; tentative D call: TRBD2 (5 bases). The CDR3 is 18 residues long. CDR1 is SEHNR, CDR2 FQNEAQ, per germline (reference sequence). V was trimmed by 6 bases and J by 6 bases, leaving 26 bases between them. The CDR3 spells CASSPSAPGISLSGELFF. DNA for the CDR3: TGTGCCAGCAGTCCATCCGCTCCGGGGATAAGCCTCTCCGGGGAGCTGTTTTTT.

This clone was seen only once. V usage is TRBV11-1 and J usage is TRBJ2-3; 8 positions match TRBD2. From germline, CDR1 is SGHAT and CDR2 FQDESV (reference sequence). The CDR3 has 16 residues. With 1 base clipped from V and 6 bases from J, the junction kept 9 bases outside the gene matches. The DNA for the CDR3 is TGTGCCAGCAGCTTAGGGGTAGCGGGACCATCCGATACGCAGTATTTT. Translation: CASSLGVAGPSDTQYF. Full variable domain (rest looked up from reference TRBV11-1 and TRBJ2-3): EAEVAQSPRYKITEKSQAVAFWCDPISGHATLYWYRQILGQGPELLVQFQDESVVDDSQLPKDRFSAERLKGVDSTLKIQPAELGDSAMYLCASSLGVAGPSDTQYFGPGTRLTVL.

V is TRBV7-9 and J is TRBJ1-1; TRBD1 might be the D (6 bases). CDR3 length equals 15 residues. Deletions cut 2 bases from V and 0 bases from J, with 10 bases between. Germline CDR1 reads SEHNR; CDR2 reads FQNEAQ (reference sequence). The CDR3 region is CASSLRGGMNTEAFF. In nucleotides, the CDR3 is TGTGCCAGCAGCTTAAGGGGGGGTATGAACACTGAAGCTTTCTTT.

J is TRBJ1-4 and V is TRBV5-4; 10 bases are shared with TRBD1. The germline gives CDR1 SGHNT, CDR2 YYREEE (reference sequence). Unmatched junction bases numbered 8, after V lost 4 bases and J lost 8 bases. CDR3 size: 15 residues. In DNA form, the CDR3 reads TGTGCCAGCAGCCTCCGGGACAGGGGAGGCGAAAAACTGTTTTTT. Protein: CASSLRDRGGEKLFF.

V gene TRBV7-6 combines with J gene TRBJ1-6; maybe TRBD1 (5 bases). V gave up 1 base and J gave up 0 bases, with 13 bases separating them. In germline, CDR1 is SGHVS, CDR2 FNYEAQ. The CDR3 length is 18 residues. The CDR3 is CASSLGGGESSYNSPLHF. The CDR3 DNA follows: TGTGCCAGCAGCTTAGGGGGGGGAGAGAGCTCCTATAATTCACCCCTCCACTTT.

The chain carries TRBV6-5 and TRBJ1-1, with D hard to call. The CDR3 runs 10 residues. V gave up 8 bases and J gave up 5 bases, with 6 bases separating them. Germline V gene lookup returns CDR1 MNHEY and CDR2 SVGAGI. The CDR3 here is CASGRTEAFF. The CDR3 DNA reads as TGTGCCAGCGGGAGGACTGAAGCTTTCTTT.

V usage is TRBV7-8 and J usage is TRBJ2-7; 9 bases are a match to TRBD2. CDR3 length: 15 residues. CDR1 and CDR2 from the germline V gene are SGHVS and FQNEAQ. Trimming at V came to 6 bases and at J to 4 bases, leaving 10 bases not matched to a gene. CDR3 in amino acids: CASSKGGTSNYEQYF. As DNA, the CDR3 is TGTGCCAGCAGTAAAGGGGGGACTAGCAATTACGAGCAGTACTTC.

The rearrangement uses TRBV12-3 or TRBV12-4 and TRBJ2-3; D is unclear. V was cut by 1 base and J by 6 bases, with 5 bases left in between. The CDR3 consists of 12 residues. In nucleotides, the CDR3 is TGTGCCAGCAGTTTAGTCGGGGATACGCAGTATTTT. This encodes CASSLVGDTQYF.

V usage is TRBV24-1 and J usage is TRBJ2-2, with a tentative D call TRBD2 (5 bases). Germline V lookup: CDR1 KGHDR, CDR2 SFDVKD. This CDR3 comprises 15 residues. Trimming left V 4 bases short and J 4 bases short, with 12 bases between. CDR3 sequence (DNA): TGTGCCACCAGTGAAGCAACTAGAGCCACCGGGGAGCTGTTTTTT. Protein sequence: CATSEATRATGELFF.

V usage is TRBV6-4 and J usage is TRBJ1-1; no reliable D call. CDR1 and CDR2 from the germline V gene are MRHNA and SNTAGT. Trimming took off 7 bases at V and 0 bases at J, with 9 bases between the two ends. The length of the CDR3 is 13 residues. The CDR3 sequence is CASKNSMNTEAFF. CDR3 nucleotide sequence: TGTGCCAGCAAGAATAGCATGAACACTGAAGCTTTCTTT.

This clone was counted a few times. The chain has TRBV7-9 and TRBJ2-7; possible D gene TRBD2, 5 bases. Per the germline V gene, CDR1 is SEHNR and CDR2 is FQNEAQ (reference sequence). Trimming took 5 bases from V and 11 from J, leaving 19 bases between them. The CDR3 has 13 amino acids. CDR3: CASSLRDEPMEYF. The CDR3 bases are TGTGCCAGCAGCCTCCGGGATGAGCCTATGGAGTACTTC.

V and J are TRBV7-3 and TRBJ2-3, with D possibly being TRBD2 (6 bases). The germline gives CDR1 SGHTA, CDR2 FQGTGA. This CDR3 contains 13 residues. The V end lost 1 base, the J end lost 4 bases, and 6 bases lay between the germline ends. The DNA for the CDR3 is TGTGCCAGCAGCTTAAGGAGGGCAGATACGCAGTATTTT. As protein: CASSLRRADTQYF.

The chain recombines TRBV6-5 with TRBJ2-5; 7 nucleotides agree with TRBD2. J gave up 4 bases and V 6 bases, and 11 bases lay outside the gene matches. The CDR3 has 15 residues. Germline lookup yields CDR1 MNHEY and CDR2 SVGAGI. The CDR3 reads CASSPLGGGAETQYF. CDR3 bases: TGTGCCAGCAGCCCCTTGGGGGGAGGGGCAGAGACCCAGTACTTC.

On this clone itself: Other DNA sequences from this sample encode an identical CDR3 as well. J is TRBJ1-2 and V is TRBV28, with no clear D. This CDR3 is 12 amino acids long. Germline CDR1 MDHEN, CDR2 SYDVKM. The germline V and J ends were trimmed by 4 bases and 4 bases, with 7 bases remaining between them. Written as DNA, the CDR3 is TGTGCCAGCAGTTCGGGGTCCTATGGCTACACCTTC. Translating it yields CASSSGSYGYTF.

The chain recombines TRBV30 with TRBJ2-7, with TRBD2 identical over 10 bases. Germline V gene data show CDR1 as GTSNPN and CDR2 as SVGIG (reference sequence). J gave up 4 bases and V 4 bases, and 4 bases lay outside the gene matches. The CDR3 contains 13 residues. The chain's CDR3 is CAWTSGGDYEQYF. The CDR3 DNA reads TGTGCCTGGACTAGCGGGGGTGATTACGAGCAGTACTTC.

Here the CDR3 reads CASSRVEGGSQPQHF. The CDR3 DNA sequence: TGCGCCAGCAGCCGTGTAGAGGGCGGCAGTCAGCCCCAGCATTTT. J is TRBJ1-5 and V is TRBV4-1; D ambiguous. From germline, CDR1 is MGHRA and CDR2 YSYEKL. CDR3 length: 15 residues. Trimming took off 4 bases at V and 6 bases at J, with 16 bases between the two ends.

The chain employs TRBV14 and TRBJ2-1, with 9 bases fitting TRBD2. This CDR3 is 14 amino acids long. Germline CDR1 and CDR2: SGHDN and FVKESK. V lost 4 bases and J lost 5; bases outside the gene matches: 3. The CDR3 spells CASSLSSGDNEQFF. CDR3 DNA sequence: TGTGCCAGCAGCCTATCTAGCGGGGACAATGAGCAGTTCTTC.

This chain joins TRBV7-8 and TRBJ1-6; 9 bases align to TRBD1. The CDR3 covers 16 residues. CDR1 is SGHVS and CDR2 is FQNEAQ in the germline V gene. Trimming at V came to 5 bases and at J to 5 bases, leaving 7 bases not matched to a gene. CDR3: CASSPGQGIDNSPLHF. The CDR3 bases are TGTGCCAGCAGCCCCGGACAGGGGATTGATAATTCACCCCTCCACTTT.